This TCR beta chain emerged from a study of regulatory T cells in long-lasting Graves disease. For the study at large: Persistent Graves' disease meant over 5 years of antithyroid drugs with positive TSH receptor antibodies.

CDR3-region Arm-PCR and iRepertoire HTBI primers produced the TCR beta libraries. In TCRdb, the multiplex PCR reads were re-called with MiXCR into one record per CDR3 protein. This sample has 400,000 or so distinct CDR3 sequences, with about a fifth found just once. The V end was cut by 1 base, the J end by 9 bases, with 10 bases between. CDR3 length: 13 amino acids. This clonotype was observed many times. Time point reported: persistent/refractory GD, antithyroid drugs over 5 years with positive TRAb. TCR sequences were obtained from RNA taken from PBMCs. Patients met American Thyroid Association criteria for Graves' disease.

This sequence originates from a female donor with Graves disease. This chain links TRBV12-3 or TRBV12-4 with TRBJ1-5; D unclear. This sample comprised peripheral blood mononuclear cells (PBMCs), obtained when the disease was refractory, from a patient treated with antithyroid drugs. The CDR3 nucleotides are TGTGCCAGCAGTTTAGGGACGGCCCGGCCCCAGCATTTT. This codes for CASSLGTARPQHF.